Below are 13 T cell receptor beta chains sequenced from a single sample in a study of blood T cell repertoires in COVID-19. Using immunoSEQ multiplex PCR, the repertoire was profiled, and TCRdb retains in-frame clones only, with some absent. The sample holds tens of thousands of clones, 85% to 90% seen once. Sequencing input: peripheral blood. The receptors derive from a human donor with active COVID-19. The donor label of this sample is uncertain.

The J gene is TRBJ1-4, the V gene TRBV5-4; D might be TRBD1 (6 bases). This CDR3 contains 13 residues. Germline-derived CDR1 and CDR2 are SGHNT and YYREEE (reference sequence). The V end lost 6 bases, the J end lost 3 bases, and 9 bases lay between the germline ends. The CDR3 region is CASTRGSNEKLFF. The CDR3 DNA follows: TGTGCCAGCACCAGGGGCTCTAATGAAAAACTGTTTTTT. Together with reference TRBV5-4 and TRBJ1-4, the CDR3 gives the full variable domain: ETGVTQSPTHLIKTRGQQVTLRCSSQSGHNTVSWYQQALGQGPQFIFQYYREEENGRGNFPPRFSGLQFPNYSSELNVNALELDDSALYLCASTRGSNEKLFFGSGTQLSVL.

The rearrangement uses TRBV9 and TRBJ2-2, with 12 bases that match TRBD2. Germline V gene lookup returns CDR1 SGDLS and CDR2 YYNGEE. This CDR3 has 18 residues. The V and J ends lost 1 base and 0 bases, in that order; junction bases with no gene match: 4. This CDR3 is CASSVILAGGANTGELFF. The CDR3 nucleotides are TGTGCCAGCAGCGTAATACTAGCGGGGGGCGCGAACACCGGGGAGCTGTTTTTT.

CDR3 amino acids: CASSMGLDRDTQYF. For the CDR3, the DNA is TGTGCCAGTAGTATGGGGCTCGATAGGGATACGCAGTATTTT. The chain recombines TRBV19 with TRBJ2-3; weak D call: TRBD1 (5 bases). The CDR3 runs 14 residues. Germline CDR1 LNHDA, CDR2 SQIVND (reference sequence). V was shortened by 3 bases and J by 6 bases, with 13 bases between the two germline ends.

This rearrangement joins TRBV7-8 to TRBJ1-3; a weak D match, TRBD1 (5 bases). The CDR3 covers 14 residues. CDR1 is SGHVS and CDR2 is FQNEAQ in the germline V gene. V lost 0 bases and J lost 2, with 5 bases in between. For the CDR3, the DNA is TGTGCCAGCAGCTTAGCAGGGGCTGGAAACACCATATATTTT. Its protein is CASSLAGAGNTIYF.

J is TRBJ1-1 and V is TRBV7-2; the match to TRBD1 covers 9 bases. The CDR3 is 13 residues long. Germline V CDR1 and CDR2: SGHTA, FQGNSA. Germline trimming cut 4 bases from V and 4 bases from J; bases unmatched to any gene: 1. The CDR3 reads CASSYRGPTEAFF. The CDR3 nucleotides are TGTGCCAGCAGCTACAGGGGGCCCACTGAAGCTTTCTTT.

The genes are TRBV28 and TRBJ1-2; 9 bases align to TRBD1. CDR3 length: 14 residues. Germline lookup yields CDR1 MDHEN and CDR2 SYDVKM. Trimming cost V 5 bases and J 6 bases; bases outside gene matches: 7. CDR3 in DNA: TGTGCCAGCAGTCTGAATGACAGGGGGGATGGCTACACCTTC. This sequence encodes CASSLNDRGDGYTF.

The chain carries TRBV5-1 and TRBJ2-7; 9 bases agree with TRBD1. Germline CDR1 SGHRS, CDR2 YFSETQ. J lost 3 bases, V lost 0 bases, and 4 bases had no gene match. This CDR3 is built from 15 residues. In DNA form, the CDR3 reads TGCGCCAGCAGCTTGGGACAGGGGGGGAACTACGAGCAGTACTTC. Translation gives CASSLGQGGNYEQYF.

The chain combines TRBV2 with TRBJ1-5; 8 bases agree with TRBD1. Trimming cost V 4 bases and J 0 bases; bases outside gene matches: 17. CDR1 SNHLY and CDR2 FYNNEI come from the germline V gene. The CDR3 is made up of 20 amino acids. CDR3 amino acids: CASSVVLGTGSLLSNQPQHF. The CDR3 DNA sequence: TGTGCCAGCAGTGTAGTACTGGGGACAGGCAGCTTACTTAGCAATCAGCCCCAGCATTTT.

This clone was found once. This chain links TRBV7-6 with TRBJ1-1, with D uncertain. In germline, CDR1 is SGHVS, CDR2 FNYEAQ. CDR3 length equals 17 residues. V was shortened by 1 base and J by 0 bases, with 15 bases between the two germline ends. The CDR3 protein is CASSLVATASLNTEAFF. CDR3 bases: TGTGCCAGCAGCTTAGTAGCTACGGCTAGCCTGAACACTGAAGCTTTCTTT. Filled out from reference TRBV7-6 and TRBJ1-1, the complete variable domain reads GAGVSQSPRYKVTKRGQDVALRCDPISGHVSLYWYRQALGQGPEFLTYFNYEAQQDKSGLPNDRFSAERPEGSISTLTIQRTEQRDSAMYRCASSLVATASLNTEAFFGQGTRLTVV.

The chain carries TRBV3-1 (or the pseudogene TRBV3-2) and TRBJ2-3; TRBD2 is a possible D gene (6 bases). V was clipped by 3 bases and J by 3 bases, with 7 bases between them. Germline CDR1 is LGHDT and CDR2 is YNNKEL (reference sequence). This CDR3 has 13 amino acids. In DNA form, the CDR3 reads TGTGCCAGCAGCCACCTAGCGACAGATACGCAGTATTTT. This sequence encodes CASSHLATDTQYF.

This chain links TRBV7-2 with TRBJ1-6, with D possibly matching TRBD1 (5 bases). The CDR3 spans 18 residues. V was trimmed by 2 bases and J by 9 bases, leaving 23 bases between them. CDR1 is SGHTA, CDR2 FQGNSA, per germline. The CDR3 is CASSLIFSGSTGGSPLHF. The CDR3 DNA reads as TGTGCCAGCAGCTTAATTTTCTCGGGTTCGACGGGGGGTTCACCCCTCCACTTT.

The chain uses TRBV30 and TRBJ1-2, with D possibly TRBD1 on 6 matching bases. The germline V and J ends were trimmed by 3 bases and 4 bases, with 6 bases remaining between them. The length of the CDR3 is 11 residues. Per germline, CDR1 GTSNPN and CDR2 SVGIG (reference sequence). The CDR3: CAWRDSYGYTF. For the CDR3, the DNA is TGTGCCTGGAGGGACAGCTATGGCTACACCTTC.

The chain is built from TRBV5-1 and TRBJ2-7; no firm D call. The CDR3 totals 12 residues. Germline V gene lookup returns CDR1 SGHRS and CDR2 YFSETQ. The V and J ends lost 6 bases and 0 bases respectively, with 7 bases between them. DNA for the CDR3: TGCGCCAGCATGTCAGACTCCTACGAGCAGTACTTC. Its translation: CASMSDSYEQYF.